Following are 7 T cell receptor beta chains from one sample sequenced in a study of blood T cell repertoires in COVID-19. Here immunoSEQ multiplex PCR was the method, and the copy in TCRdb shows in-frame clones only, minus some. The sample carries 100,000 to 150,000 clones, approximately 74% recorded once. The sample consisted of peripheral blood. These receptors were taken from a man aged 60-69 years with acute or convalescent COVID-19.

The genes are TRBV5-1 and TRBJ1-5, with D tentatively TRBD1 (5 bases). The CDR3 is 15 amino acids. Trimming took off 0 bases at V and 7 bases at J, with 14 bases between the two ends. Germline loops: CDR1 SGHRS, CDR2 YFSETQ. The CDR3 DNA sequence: TGCGCCAGCAGCTTGGTTGGAGGGGAAAGCCAGCCCCAGCATTTT. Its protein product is CASSLVGGESQPQHF.

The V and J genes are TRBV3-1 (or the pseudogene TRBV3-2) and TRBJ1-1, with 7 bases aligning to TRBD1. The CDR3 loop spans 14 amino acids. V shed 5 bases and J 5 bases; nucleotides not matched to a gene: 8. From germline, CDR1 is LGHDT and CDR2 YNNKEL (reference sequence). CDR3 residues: CASSKTGTRTEAFF. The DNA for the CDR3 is TGTGCCAGCAGCAAGACAGGGACAAGAACTGAAGCTTTCTTT.

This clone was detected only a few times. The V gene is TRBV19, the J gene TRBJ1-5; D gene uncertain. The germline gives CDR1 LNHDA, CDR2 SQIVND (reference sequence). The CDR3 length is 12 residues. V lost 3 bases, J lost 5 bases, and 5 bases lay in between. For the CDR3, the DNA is TGTGCCAGTAGTATCTTTGATCAGCCCCAGCATTTT. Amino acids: CASSIFDQPQHF.

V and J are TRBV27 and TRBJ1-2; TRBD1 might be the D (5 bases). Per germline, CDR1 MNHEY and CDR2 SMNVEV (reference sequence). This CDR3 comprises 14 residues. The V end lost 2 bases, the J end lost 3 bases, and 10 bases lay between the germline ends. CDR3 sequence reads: CASSLGGDDYGYTF. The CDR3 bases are TGTGCCAGCAGTTTAGGGGGGGATGACTATGGCTACACCTTC.

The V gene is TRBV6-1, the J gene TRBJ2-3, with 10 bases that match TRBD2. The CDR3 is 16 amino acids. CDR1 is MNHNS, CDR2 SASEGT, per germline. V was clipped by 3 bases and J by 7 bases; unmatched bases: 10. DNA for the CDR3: TGTGCCAGCAGTGAGCCTCTAAGCGGGAGGGCTTATACGCAGTATTTT. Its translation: CASSEPLSGRAYTQYF.

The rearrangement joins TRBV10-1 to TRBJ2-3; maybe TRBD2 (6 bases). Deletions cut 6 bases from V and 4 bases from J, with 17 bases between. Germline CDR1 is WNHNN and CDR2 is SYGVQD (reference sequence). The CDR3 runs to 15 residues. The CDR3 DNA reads TGCGCCAGCAGGTCCCCTAGCGAGGCTCCAGATACGCAGTATTTT. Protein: CASRSPSEAPDTQYF.

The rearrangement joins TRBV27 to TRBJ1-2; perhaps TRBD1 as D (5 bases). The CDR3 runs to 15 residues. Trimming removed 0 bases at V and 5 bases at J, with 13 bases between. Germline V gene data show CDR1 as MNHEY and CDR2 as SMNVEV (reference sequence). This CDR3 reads CASSLSWGGEYGYTF. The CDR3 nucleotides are TGTGCCAGCAGTTTATCGTGGGGAGGGGAATATGGCTACACCTTC.